The 28 T cell receptor beta chains given below trace back to one sample, sequenced in a study of immune characterization of retroperitoneal liposarcoma. TCRdb itself ran the PCR reads through MiXCR, one entry per CDR3 protein. This table has more than 4,500 distinct CDR3 sequences, more than 25% appearing once. The sequencing input was tumor tissue. These receptors originate from a female donor with retroperitoneal liposarcoma.

A few counts support this clonotype. The CDR3 DNA is TGTGCCAGCAGTGGCCAGGGAGGAGAAAAACTGTTTTTT. This translates into CASSGQGGEKLFF. V usage is TRBV6-1 and J usage is TRBJ1-4, with a possible D match to TRBD1 (5 bases). The CDR3 loop spans 13 amino acids. V was shortened by 4 bases and J by 8 bases, with 11 bases between the two germline ends. CDR1 is MNHNS and CDR2 is SASEGT in the germline V gene.

This clonotype ranks as medium-sized (0.01 to 0.1%). One end of the junction fails to match germline, which may point to a read error. The rearrangement links TRBV11-3 to TRBJ2-1; 12 bases fit TRBD2. Per germline, CDR1 SGHNT and CDR2 YENEEA. This CDR3 spans 15 amino acids. The CDR3 loop reads CASSLDTLAGGARYF. The CDR3 nucleotides are TGTGCCAGCAGCTTAGATACCCTAGCGGGAGGGGCACGGTACTTC.

This clonotype was detected only a few times. CDR3 DNA: TGCAGTGCTAGAGATATTGGGACTAGCGGGATAAGCACAGATACGCAGTATTTT. Amino acids: CSARDIGTSGISTDTQYF. The V call is TRBV20-1, the J call TRBJ2-3; 13 positions agree with TRBD2. V shed 0 bases and J 0 bases; nucleotides not matched to a gene: 6. The length of the CDR3 is 18 residues. In germline, CDR1 is DFQATT, CDR2 SNEGSKA (reference sequence).

At least ten counts were recorded for this clonotype. This sequence joins TRBV7-6 and TRBJ2-5, with TRBD2 matching 8 bases. The DNA end lines up better with TRBJ2-7; the J call may be wrong. Germline V CDR1 and CDR2: SGHVS, FNYEAQ. The CDR3 loop spans 13 amino acids. The CDR3 spells CASSPGGVDEQYF. The CDR3 DNA is TGTGCCAGCAGCCCGGGGGGGGTTGACGAGCAGTACTTC.

The chain has TRBV7-8 and TRBJ1-2, with 9 bases matching TRBD1. From germline, CDR1 is SGHVS and CDR2 FQNEAQ. V gave up 5 bases and J gave up 6 bases; unmatched junction bases: 7. The CDR3 spans 14 residues. CDR3 DNA sequence: TGTGCCAGCAGCCGGACAGGGGAGTTTGATGGCTACACCTTC. As protein: CASSRTGEFDGYTF.

This clonotype was counted a single time. This sequence joins TRBV10-1 and TRBJ2-1; D is ambiguous. V gave up 3 bases and J gave up 5 bases, with 8 bases separating them. The CDR3 totals 13 residues. Germline V CDR1 and CDR2: WNHNN, SYGVQD (reference sequence). The DNA of the CDR3 is TGCGCCAGCAGTGATGGGTCGAACAATGAGCAGTTCTTC. It encodes CASSDGSNNEQFF.

This chain uses TRBV6-5 with TRBJ2-3, with 9 positions matching TRBD2. The V gene's germline CDR1 is MNHEY and CDR2 SVGAGI. J was trimmed by 4 bases and V by 0 bases; bases with no gene match: 14. The CDR3 is 19 residues long. CDR3 sequence: CASSYSGLSGLATPDTQYF. The DNA of the CDR3 is TGTGCCAGCAGTTACTCAGGCCTGTCTGGACTAGCGACCCCAGATACGCAGTATTTT.

The chain employs TRBV13 and TRBJ2-1; perhaps TRBD2 as D (6 bases). V gave up 1 base and J gave up 3 bases, with 10 bases separating them. The germline CDR1 and CDR2 sequences are PRHDT and FYEKMQ (reference sequence). The CDR3 has 15 residues. In nucleotides, the CDR3 is TGTGCCAGCAGCTTAGCAGGAGGGTACTACAATGAGCAGTTCTTC. It codes for CASSLAGGYYNEQFF. The complete variable domain, with remaining parts taken from reference TRBV13 and TRBJ2-1, reads AAGVIQSPRHLIKEKRETATLKCYPIPRHDTVYWYQQGPGQDPQFLISFYEKMQSDKGSIPDRFSAQQFSDYHSELNMSSLELGDSALYFCASSLAGGYYNEQFFGPGTRLTVL.

This rearrangement joins TRBV6-6 to TRBJ2-1; no definite D call. This CDR3 has 12 residues. Trimming took 5 bases from V and 7 from J, leaving 9 bases between them. Germline values: CDR1 MNHNY, CDR2 SVGAGI (reference sequence). This CDR3 is CASSDSKNEQFF. In nucleotides, the CDR3 is TGTGCCAGCAGTGATTCTAAAAATGAGCAGTTCTTC.

The rearrangement uses TRBV6-5 and TRBJ2-5, with 10 positions matching TRBD2. The CDR3 sequence is 14 residues long. The V gene end was trimmed by 4 bases and the J gene end by 7 bases; junction bases not matched to a gene: 6. Germline V gene data show CDR1 as MNHEY and CDR2 as SVGAGI. The CDR3 reads CASSSSGREGTQYF. CDR3 DNA: TGTGCCAGCAGTTCTAGCGGGAGAGAGGGGACCCAGTACTTC.

The chain couples TRBV10-3 to TRBJ1-2; possible D gene TRBD1, 5 bases. The CDR3 is 13 residues long. V was pared by 2 bases and J by 6 bases, with 10 bases between. The germline V gene encodes CDR1 ENHRY and CDR2 SYGVKD. The CDR3 DNA sequence: TGTGCCATCAGTGAGAACGGCAGGGATGGCTACACCTTC. It encodes CAISENGRDGYTF.

This sequence joins TRBV5-1 and TRBJ1-3; the D is unclear. Germline CDR1 is SGHRS and CDR2 is YFSETQ. CDR3 length equals 15 residues. The V end was cut by 1 base, the J end by 0 bases, with 8 bases between. The CDR3 sequence is CASSLMGISGNTIYF. The CDR3 DNA reads TGCGCCAGCAGCTTGATGGGAATCTCTGGAAACACCATATATTTT.

V is TRBV7-6 and J is TRBJ2-7; TRBD1 matches 8 bases. Germline lookup yields CDR1 SGHVS and CDR2 FNYEAQ. The CDR3 runs to 15 residues. The trim removed 5 bases at V and 2 bases at J, leaving 8 bases unmatched. CDR3 coding DNA: TGTGCCAGCAGCCTAGACAGGGGCGCCGCCTACGAGCAGTACTTC. It codes for CASSLDRGAAYEQYF. Supplemented by reference TRBV7-6 and TRBJ2-7, the full variable domain reads GAGVSQSPRYKVTKRGQDVALRCDPISGHVSLYWYRQALGQGPEFLTYFNYEAQQDKSGLPNDRFSAERPEGSISTLTIQRTEQRDSAMYRCASSLDRGAAYEQYFGPGTRLTVT.

This clonotype was seen a few times. The chain couples TRBV7-2 to TRBJ1-4; 7 bases fit TRBD1. CDR3 size: 15 residues. Germline loops: CDR1 SGHTA, CDR2 FQGNSA. Trimming at V came to 3 bases and at J to 4 bases, leaving 5 bases not matched to a gene. CDR3 nucleotides: TGTGCCAGCAGCTTTTCGGCAGGGGGTAATGAAAAACTGTTTTTT. The encoded protein is CASSFSAGGNEKLFF. The variable domain in full, with the rest retrieved from reference TRBV7-2 and TRBJ1-4, is GAGVSQSPSNKVTEKGKDVELRCDPISGHTALYWYRQSLGQGLEFLIYFQGNSAPDKSGLPSDRFSAERTGGSVSTLTIQRTQQEDSAVYLCASSFSAGGNEKLFFGSGTQLSVL.

V gene TRBV6-1 combines with J gene TRBJ2-1; D may be TRBD1 (6 bases). TRBJ2-7 matches the DNA end more closely, so the J call is doubtful. The CDR3 sequence is 13 residues long. Germline-derived CDR1 and CDR2 are MNHNS and SASEGT. DNA of the CDR3: TGTGCCAGCAGGTCCGGGACACGCTCCGAGCAGTACTTC. It codes for CASRSGTRSEQYF.

This clonotype was seen many times. With a much larger clone just one base away, this may be a read error. The J gene is TRBJ2-1, the V gene TRBV6-1; TRBD2 matches 9 bases. This CDR3 comprises 16 residues. Germline V gives CDR1 MNHNS, CDR2 SASEGT. The V gene end was trimmed by 2 bases and the J gene end by 13 bases; junction bases not matched to a gene: 15. The CDR3 protein is CASSEWASGTQETQFF. The CDR3 region has the DNA TGTGCCAGCAGTGAATGGGCTAGCGGGACACAAGAGACCCAGTTCTTC.

This clonotype is termed medium-sized. The chain links TRBV27 to TRBJ2-7; 16 bases align to TRBD2. Germline V gene data show CDR1 as MNHEY and CDR2 as SMNVEV (reference sequence). V dropped 5 bases and J dropped 10; count of bases not matched to a gene: 8. This CDR3 region has 15 residues. In DNA form, the CDR3 reads TGTGCCAGCAGTCCGGGACTAGCGGGAGGGCCAAAACAGTACTTC. Translation gives CASSPGLAGGPKQYF.

The rearrangement links TRBV12-3 or TRBV12-4 to TRBJ1-2; D unclear. V was trimmed by 1 base and J by 2 bases, leaving 8 bases between them. The CDR3 spans 14 residues. The CDR3 sequence: CASSLDVGNYGYTF. The CDR3 coding sequence is TGTGCCAGCAGTTTAGACGTAGGAAACTATGGCTACACCTTC.

The chain links TRBV11-2 to TRBJ2-1; 13 nucleotides line up with TRBD2. The CDR3 runs 16 residues. Germline V gene sequence: CDR1 SGHAT, CDR2 FQNNGV. V lost 5 bases and J lost 10; bases outside the gene matches: 11. The CDR3 sequence is CASSPPGLAGLYEQFF. CDR3 sequence (DNA): TGTGCCAGCAGCCCGCCGGGACTAGCGGGATTGTACGAGCAGTTCTTC.

This clonotype was recorded a few times. The CDR3 DNA reads as TGTGCCAGCAGTACGGGGGTTTACACTGAAGCTTTCTTT. Amino acid sequence: CASSTGVYTEAFF. This rearrangement joins TRBV6-1 to TRBJ1-1; a possible D gene is TRBD1 (5 bases). Germline-derived CDR1 and CDR2 are MNHNS and SASEGT. Trimming took off 5 bases at V and 3 bases at J, with 10 bases between the two ends. CDR3 length: 13 amino acids.

Relative to its sample, this clonotype is medium-sized. The chain joins TRBV6-6 to TRBJ2-3, with D uncertain. Germline V lookup: CDR1 MNHNY, CDR2 SVGAGI (reference sequence). There are 14 residues in the CDR3. The V end was cut by 6 bases, the J end by 0 bases, with 10 bases between. The CDR3 DNA follows: TGTGCCAGCAGGCGGACGGCTAGCACAGATACGCAGTATTTT. Its protein product is CASRRTASTDTQYF.

This clonotype occurred a few times. The chain carries TRBV4-1 and TRBJ2-3; no reliable D call. This CDR3 is 14 amino acids long. Germline lookup yields CDR1 MGHRA and CDR2 YSYEKL. V was pared by 0 bases and J by 6 bases, with 10 bases between. The CDR3 DNA reads as TGCGCCAGCAGCCAAGATAGCAGGTTTGATACGCAGTATTTT. Its protein is CASSQDSRFDTQYF.

This clonotype was found many times. The chain links TRBV12-3 or TRBV12-4 to TRBJ2-3; a weak D match, TRBD1 (5 bases). The CDR3 contains 13 residues. Trimming left V 4 bases short and J 6 bases short, with 11 bases between. CDR3 region: CASSYFGADTQYF. DNA for the CDR3: TGTGCCAGCAGTTATTTTGGGGCCGATACGCAGTATTTT.

This clonotype was seen a handful of times. The junction departs from the called germline gene at one end, perhaps through a read error. The chain employs TRBV6-1 and TRBJ2-1; D may be TRBD1 (6 bases). The tail of the sequence fits TRBJ2-7 better, so the J call may be wrong. The CDR3 runs 16 residues. Germline-derived CDR1 and CDR2 are MNHNS and SASEGT. The CDR3 nucleotides read TGTGCCAGCACTGAAGGGTTCGGGGACACGTCCTACGAGCAGTACTTC. It yields the protein CASTEGFGDTSYEQYF.

By proportion, this clonotype is medium-sized. The genes are TRBV7-9 and TRBJ1-5; no firm D call. The CDR3 runs 14 residues. Trimming cost V 0 bases and J 7 bases, with 10 bases left between them. The germline gives CDR1 SEHNR, CDR2 FQNEAQ (reference sequence). The CDR3 sequence: CASSLAGSGQPQHF. CDR3 nucleotides: TGTGCCAGCAGCTTAGCAGGTAGCGGACAGCCCCAGCATTTT.

The gene calls are TRBV6-1 and TRBJ2-1, with 7 bases that match TRBD2. Germline CDR1 is MNHNS and CDR2 is SASEGT. The CDR3 is made up of 16 amino acids. V shed 2 bases, J shed 9 bases, and the junction held 13 bases outside the gene matches. CDR3 residues: CASSETAGAHPSEQFF. CDR3 sequence (DNA): TGTGCCAGCAGTGAAACGGCGGGAGCCCATCCTAGTGAGCAGTTCTTC.

The rearrangement uses TRBV25-1 and TRBJ2-5; perhaps TRBD1 as D (5 bases). The CDR3 contains 12 residues. Trimming removed 5 bases at V and 2 bases at J, with 6 bases between. Germline V gene data show CDR1 as MGHDK and CDR2 as SYGVNS. CDR3: CASSWTQETQYF. Here the CDR3 DNA reads TGTGCCAGCAGTTGGACACAAGAGACCCAGTACTTC.

V is TRBV7-6 and J is TRBJ2-5; D is unclear. The germline CDR1 and CDR2 sequences are SGHVS and FNYEAQ. V was clipped by 1 base and J by 5 bases, with 11 bases between them. The length of the CDR3 is 14 residues. CDR3 coding DNA: TGTGCCAGCAGCTTAGGTGCAGCGAAGGAGACCCAGTACTTC. This sequence encodes CASSLGAAKETQYF.